These 30 T cell receptor beta chains were all obtained from the same sample, sequenced in a study of metastatic and nonmetastatic thyroid tumors. TCRdb re-called the PCR reads through MiXCR. Of some 90,000 clones listed, 8% to 9.5% were seen once; the top ten hold around 8.5%. Treatment of any kind had been given to no patient before thyroid surgery. The specimen was blood. The receptors here all came from a female donor with papillary thyroid cancer or a benign thyroid nodule (not recorded which). Some clones in this sample may be carry-over from other donors' samples.

The chain is built from TRBV28 and TRBJ2-3, with TRBD2 as a possible D gene (6 bases). Germline CDR1 reads MDHEN; CDR2 reads SYDVKM. V was shortened by 3 bases and J by 5 bases, with 12 bases between the two germline ends. This CDR3 has 14 amino acids. CDR3 nucleotides: TGTGCCAGCAGTTTTGCAGCGGGTCGAGATACGCAGTATTTT. Amino acids: CASSFAAGRDTQYF.

CDR3 nucleotides: TGCGCCAGCAGCTTGCTCCCGCGGGACAGGGCCTACGAGCAGTACTTC. Amino acid sequence: CASSLLPRDRAYEQYF. J is TRBJ2-7 and V is TRBV5-1; 9 bases align to TRBD1. Germline trimming cut 1 base from V and 2 bases from J; bases unmatched to any gene: 7. CDR3 length: 16 residues. Germline CDR1 is SGHRS and CDR2 is YFSETQ. Using reference TRBV5-1 and TRBJ2-7 for the parts outside the CDR3, the full variable domain is KAGVTQTPRYLIKTRGQQVTLSCSPISGHRSVSWYQQTPGQGLQFLFEYFSETQRNKGNFPGRFSGRQFSNSRSEMNVSTLELGDSALYLCASSLLPRDRAYEQYFGPGTRLTVT.

Ten or more counts support this clone. The chain links TRBV5-1 to TRBJ1-2; weak D call: TRBD1 (6 bases). The CDR3 is 13 residues long. V was cut by 5 bases and J by 4 bases, with 12 bases left in between. Germline CDR1 and CDR2: SGHRS and YFSETQ. DNA for the CDR3: TGCGCCAGCAGTCAAACAGGGAGCTATGGCTACACCTTC. Its translation is CASSQTGSYGYTF.

This clone has a count of ten or more. The chain links TRBV2 to TRBJ2-3; unclear D gene. Trimming pared 0 bases from V and 1 base from J, leaving 8 bases between. There are 15 residues in the CDR3. Germline-derived CDR1 and CDR2 are SNHLY and FYNNEI. This CDR3 reads CASSEAMAGTDTQYF. The CDR3, as DNA: TGTGCCAGCAGTGAAGCGATGGCGGGCACAGATACGCAGTATTTT.

This clone was counted many times. The chain combines TRBV6-4 with TRBJ1-2, with D possibly being TRBD1 (5 bases). CDR1 MRHNA and CDR2 SNTAGT come from the germline V gene. This CDR3 has 15 residues. Trimming removed 3 bases at V and 0 bases at J, with 11 bases between. Here the CDR3 reads CASSESGRANYGYTF. The CDR3 DNA sequence: TGTGCCAGCAGTGAATCGGGACGGGCTAACTATGGCTACACCTTC.

This clone was recorded many times. This sequence joins TRBV12-3 or TRBV12-4 and TRBJ2-5, with TRBD2 identical over 11 bases. The junction had 4 bases not matched to a gene; V was cut back by 0 bases and J by 7 bases. The CDR3 length is 15 residues. CDR3 sequence reads: CASSLALSGGATQYF. The DNA for the CDR3 is TGTGCCAGCAGTTTAGCGCTTAGCGGGGGGGCGACCCAGTACTTC.

As to this clone: The same CDR3 can be traced to other DNA sequences in this sample. The rearrangement joins TRBV6-1 to TRBJ1-2; D uncertain. The CDR3 contains 15 residues. CDR1 is MNHNS and CDR2 is SASEGT in the germline V gene. The V end lost 0 bases, the J end lost 0 bases, and 8 bases lay between the germline ends. DNA of the CDR3: TGTGCCAGCAGTGAAGCCCTCGGGGCTAACTATGGCTACACCTTC. Its protein is CASSEALGANYGYTF.

This clone came up many times. The CDR3 nucleotides are TGTGCCAGTAGTATCCCCACAGGTAGCAATCAGCCCCAGCATTTT. Encoded protein: CASSIPTGSNQPQHF. The chain combines TRBV19 with TRBJ1-5; TRBD1 is a possible D gene (5 bases). Germline CDR1 reads LNHDA; CDR2 reads SQIVND (reference sequence). This CDR3 is 15 amino acids long. Trimming shortened V by 3 bases and J by 0 bases, and 9 bases separated the two germline ends.

This clone came up many times. The chain combines TRBV7-3 with TRBJ2-3; 9 bases agree with TRBD2. The junction had 11 bases not matched to a gene; V was cut back by 5 bases and J by 2 bases. Germline V gene lookup returns CDR1 SGHTA and CDR2 FQGTGA. CDR3 size: 17 residues. This CDR3 reads CASSPRGAGGLTDTQYF. CDR3 coding DNA: TGTGCCAGCAGCCCCCGGGGGGCGGGGGGGCTCACAGATACGCAGTATTTT.

This clone was recorded many times. V is TRBV20-1 and J is TRBJ2-1; no clear D gene. Germline V gene lookup returns CDR1 DFQATT and CDR2 SNEGSKA (reference sequence). This CDR3 spans 10 amino acids. With 5 bases removed from V and 4 bases from J, the gap between germline ends came to 3 bases. The CDR3 loop reads CSASYNEQFF. The CDR3 nucleotides are TGCAGTGCTTCATACAATGAGCAGTTCTTC.

This clone was found many times. The chain links TRBV7-9 to TRBJ1-1, with D unresolved. This CDR3 has 12 amino acids. Trimming pared 7 bases from V and 1 base from J, leaving 7 bases between. Germline CDR1 SEHNR, CDR2 FQNEAQ (reference sequence). The CDR3 sequence is CASTKSNTEAFF. In nucleotides, the CDR3 is TGTGCCAGCACTAAGTCGAACACTGAAGCTTTCTTT.

This clone was detected many times. This sequence joins TRBV18 and TRBJ1-1, with D possibly matching TRBD1 (5 bases). The ends were cut back, 1 base at V and 1 base at J, with 10 bases in the middle. CDR3 size: 15 residues. Germline V lookup: CDR1 KGHSH, CDR2 LQKENI. CDR3 in amino acids: CASSPRSGGNTEAFF. CDR3 bases: TGTGCCAGCTCACCACGGTCCGGGGGGAACACTGAAGCTTTCTTT.

This clone was counted at least ten times. CDR3 residues: CARKVAGRSSGANVLTF. CDR3 nucleotide sequence: TGTGCCAGAAAGGTAGCGGGGAGGAGCTCTGGGGCCAACGTCCTGACTTTC. The rearrangement uses TRBV27 and TRBJ2-6; 8 positions match TRBD2. The length of the CDR3 is 17 residues. V trimming: 9 bases; J trimming: 0 bases; junction bases outside the gene matches: 10. Germline V gene sequence: CDR1 MNHEY, CDR2 SMNVEV (reference sequence).

Many counts were recorded for this clone. This sequence joins TRBV12-3 or TRBV12-4 and TRBJ2-4; D is perhaps TRBD1 (6 bases). CDR3 length: 15 amino acids. Trimming took off 6 bases at V and 6 bases at J, with 18 bases between the two ends. The CDR3 spells CASRTDRSLRNIQYF. The CDR3 nucleotides are TGTGCCAGCAGGACCGACAGGTCTTTGAGAAACATTCAGTACTTC.

This clone was found many times. The rearrangement links TRBV5-1 to TRBJ2-7, with 10 bases aligning to TRBD1. CDR1 is SGHRS and CDR2 is YFSETQ in the germline V gene. CDR3 length: 14 amino acids. J gave up 4 bases and V 4 bases, and 5 bases lay outside the gene matches. CDR3 DNA: TGCGCCAGCAGCCAAAGACAGGGGGCTTACGAGCAGTACTTC. Encoded protein: CASSQRQGAYEQYF.

This clone showed up many times. V and J are TRBV30 and TRBJ2-1; D assignment may be TRBD1 or TRBD2 (5 bases each). Trimming removed 0 bases from V and 1 base from J, with 13 bases in between. Per germline, CDR1 GTSNPN and CDR2 SVGIG (reference sequence). This CDR3 comprises 16 residues. CDR3 region: CAWSVLGRESYNEQFF. The CDR3 nucleotides read TGTGCCTGGAGTGTACTAGGCAGGGAATCCTACAATGAGCAGTTCTTC.

Ten or more counts support this clone. The V gene is TRBV19, the J gene TRBJ2-1; D remains ambiguous. Germline CDR1 is LNHDA and CDR2 is SQIVND (reference sequence). Trimming removed 8 bases at V and 0 bases at J, with 8 bases between. The CDR3 length is 13 residues. CDR3 in DNA: TGTGCCAGTGGACGGCCCTCCTACAATGAGCAGTTCTTC. It translates to CASGRPSYNEQFF.

This clone has ten or more counts. The identical CDR3 is also encoded by other nucleotide sequences in the sample. J is TRBJ1-5 and V is TRBV4-1, with 10 bases fitting TRBD1. The trim removed 5 bases at V and 5 bases at J, leaving 9 bases unmatched. The CDR3 sequence is 16 residues long. Per the germline V gene, CDR1 is MGHRA and CDR2 is YSYEKL. DNA of the CDR3: TGCGCCAGCAGCATTATGGACAGGGGGATTGATCAGCCCCAGCATTTT. Encoded protein: CASSIMDRGIDQPQHF.

Only a few counts were recorded for this clone. This chain uses TRBV13 with TRBJ2-7, with no clear D. The CDR3 has 13 residues. Germline CDR1 and CDR2: PRHDT and FYEKMQ (reference sequence). Deletions cut 5 bases from V and 2 bases from J, with 10 bases between. CDR3 protein: CASSQAAAYEQYF. The CDR3, as DNA: TGTGCCAGCAGCCAAGCCGCAGCCTACGAGCAGTACTTC. The whole variable domain, remainder taken from reference TRBV13 and TRBJ2-7, is AAGVIQSPRHLIKEKRETATLKCYPIPRHDTVYWYQQGPGQDPQFLISFYEKMQSDKGSIPDRFSAQQFSDYHSELNMSSLELGDSALYFCASSQAAAYEQYFGPGTRLTVT.

This clone has a handful of counts. This may be a read error, as it is one base from a much larger clone. The gene calls are TRBV11-1 and TRBJ1-3; D is unclear. This CDR3 contains 16 residues. CDR1 SGHAT and CDR2 FQDESV come from the germline V gene (reference sequence). V was clipped by 3 bases and J by 1 base, with 13 bases between them. CDR3 loop: CASSLPRACSGNTIYF. CDR3 bases: TGTGCCAGCAGCTTGCCGAGAGCGTGTTCTGGAAACACCATATATTTT.

This clone was counted ten times or more. This sequence joins TRBV9 and TRBJ2-1; a weak D match, TRBD1 (5 bases). The CDR3 extends over 14 amino acids. CDR1 is SGDLS and CDR2 is YYNGEE in the germline V gene. Between the trimmed V and J ends, which lost 0 bases and 9 bases, there was a span of 13 bases. The chain's CDR3 is CASSVALGVAEQFF. CDR3 nucleotide sequence: TGTGCCAGCAGCGTAGCTTTAGGGGTAGCTGAGCAGTTCTTC.

This clone was found many times. V gene TRBV5-1 combines with J gene TRBJ2-2, with 10 bases that match TRBD1. Germline V gene data show CDR1 as SGHRS and CDR2 as YFSETQ. Trimming at V came to 4 bases and at J to 4 bases, leaving 7 bases not matched to a gene. The CDR3 runs to 16 residues. For the CDR3, the DNA is TGCGCCAGCAGCCTCCGACAGGGGGCGCCCACCGGGGAGCTGTTTTTT. Its protein product is CASSLRQGAPTGELFF.

This clone was recorded at least ten times. V and J are TRBV5-1 and TRBJ2-3; the D call may be TRBD1 or TRBD2 (5 bases each). CDR3 length: 18 amino acids. Germline V gene data show CDR1 as SGHRS and CDR2 as YFSETQ. The germline V and J ends were trimmed by 1 base and 5 bases, with 23 bases remaining between them. CDR3 region: CASSLNFGAMGLGDTQYF. DNA of the CDR3: TGCGCCAGCAGCTTGAATTTCGGGGCCATGGGGCTAGGAGATACGCAGTATTTT. The whole variable domain, remainder taken from reference TRBV5-1 and TRBJ2-3, is KAGVTQTPRYLIKTRGQQVTLSCSPISGHRSVSWYQQTPGQGLQFLFEYFSETQRNKGNFPGRFSGRQFSNSRSEMNVSTLELGDSALYLCASSLNFGAMGLGDTQYFGPGTRLTVL.

This clone ranks as medium-sized. This sequence joins TRBV4-1 and TRBJ2-3; perhaps TRBD1 as D (5 bases). Trimming removed 5 bases from V and 4 bases from J, with 16 bases in between. This CDR3 is built from 15 residues. The V gene's germline CDR1 is MGHRA and CDR2 YSYEKL. The CDR3 DNA reads TGCGCCAGCAGCAGGAATCTAGGGGCCGCAGATACGCAGTATTTT. Translated: CASSRNLGAADTQYF.

The J gene is TRBJ2-5, the V gene TRBV20-1; TRBD2 is a possible D gene (6 bases). Germline lookup yields CDR1 DFQATT and CDR2 SNEGSKA (reference sequence). The CDR3 contains 12 residues. V was shortened by 5 bases and J by 4 bases, with 11 bases between the two germline ends. The CDR3 nucleotides read TGCAGTGCTGGGGATAGCGGAGAGACCCAGTACTTC. This gives the protein CSAGDSGETQYF.

This clone has a count of ten or more. This rearrangement joins TRBV5-1 to TRBJ1-1; a possible D gene is TRBD1 (5 bases). Germline lookup yields CDR1 SGHRS and CDR2 YFSETQ. Trimming stripped 0 bases from V and 4 bases from J, with 19 bases between. The CDR3 has 17 amino acids. CDR3 amino acids: CASSLAGGSAGRTEAFF. The CDR3 nucleotides are TGCGCCAGCAGCTTGGCCGGCGGCTCGGCGGGGCGCACTGAAGCTTTCTTT.

The rearrangement links TRBV12-3 or TRBV12-4 to TRBJ2-1, with 9 positions matching TRBD2. CDR3 length equals 16 residues. With 3 bases clipped from V and 6 bases from J, the junction kept 9 bases outside the gene matches. The CDR3 nucleotides read TGTGCCAGCAGTTTGGCGGGAGGGAATCCGGGCAATGAGCAGTTCTTC. This sequence encodes CASSLAGGNPGNEQFF.

Ten or more counts support this clone. The chain has TRBV4-1 and TRBJ2-7; possible D gene TRBD1, 5 bases. V shed 0 bases and J shed 2 bases, with 8 bases lying between them. Germline V gene data show CDR1 as MGHRA and CDR2 as YSYEKL. This CDR3 region has 14 residues. The CDR3 protein is CASSQDQGTYEQYF. The CDR3 DNA reads TGCGCCAGCAGCCAAGATCAGGGCACCTACGAGCAGTACTTC.

This clone was observed at least ten times. The genes are TRBV20-1 and TRBJ1-2; 8 bases match TRBD1. Germline values: CDR1 DFQATT, CDR2 SNEGSKA (reference sequence). This CDR3 has 13 amino acids. The ends lost 3 bases at V and 8 bases at J; junction bases unmatched: 8. The CDR3 sequence: CSASRTGSRGYTF. The DNA for the CDR3 is TGCAGTGCTAGTCGGACAGGGTCGCGAGGCTACACCTTC.

This clone has ten or more counts. The V gene is TRBV6-4, the J gene TRBJ2-2; no clear D. CDR3 length equals 13 residues. Between the trimmed V and J ends, which lost 2 bases and 5 bases, there was a span of 6 bases. Germline V CDR1 and CDR2: MRHNA, SNTAGT. The CDR3 region is CASSDDPTGELFF. The CDR3 coding sequence is TGTGCCAGCAGTGACGACCCAACCGGGGAGCTGTTTTTT.